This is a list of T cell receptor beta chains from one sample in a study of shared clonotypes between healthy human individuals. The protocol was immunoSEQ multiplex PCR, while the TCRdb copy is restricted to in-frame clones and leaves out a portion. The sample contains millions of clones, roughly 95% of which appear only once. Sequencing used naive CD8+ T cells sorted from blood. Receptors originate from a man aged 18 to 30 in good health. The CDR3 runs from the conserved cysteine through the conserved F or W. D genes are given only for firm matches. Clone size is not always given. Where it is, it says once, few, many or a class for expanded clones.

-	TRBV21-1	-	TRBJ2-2	TGTGCCAGCAGTCTAAGGGGGACTAGCGGGAGCGCCGGGGAGCTGTTTTTT	CASSLRGTSGSAGELFF
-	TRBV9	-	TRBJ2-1	TGTGCCAGCAGCGTAGCGAAAGGTAACTACAATGAGCAGTTCTTC	CASSVAKGNYNEQFF
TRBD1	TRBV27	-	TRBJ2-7	TGTGCCAGCGCCCGGGTTACAGGGGGCGAGCAGTACTTC	CASARVTGGEQYF
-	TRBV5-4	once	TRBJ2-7	TGTGCCAGCAGCCGATACCAGGGCTACGAGCAGTACTTC	CASSRYQGYEQYF
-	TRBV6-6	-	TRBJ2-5	TGTGCCAGCATCCTACGGGAGACCCAGTACTTC	CASILRETQYF
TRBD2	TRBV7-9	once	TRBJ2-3	TGTGCCAGCAGCTTATTAACGGGGGGGCCTCCAGATACGCAGTATTTT	CASSLLTGGPPDTQYF
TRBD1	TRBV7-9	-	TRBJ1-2	TGTGCCAGCAGCCCGGAGACAGGGGAAGGTGGCTACACCTTC	CASSPETGEGGYTF
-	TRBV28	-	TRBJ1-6	TGTGCCAGCAGTCCCCGCGTAAGGATTCTCCCCCTCCACTTT	CASSPRVRILPLHF
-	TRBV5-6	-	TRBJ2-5	TGTGCCAGCAGCTGGGGGTCGGAAGAGACCCAGTACTTC	CASSWGSEETQYF
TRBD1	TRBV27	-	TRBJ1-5	TGTGCCAGCAGTCCAGTCTTAGGGACAGTTAGCAATCAGCCCCAGCATTTT	CASSPVLGTVSNQPQHF
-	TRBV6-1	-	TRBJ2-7	TGTGCCAGCAGTGATTTCGCCGTAATGTCCTACGAGCAGTACTTC	CASSDFAVMSYEQYF
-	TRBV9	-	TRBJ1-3	TGTGCCAGCAGCGTATCGGGTGTCTCTGGAAACACCATATATTTT	CASSVSGVSGNTIYF
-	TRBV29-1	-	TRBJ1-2	TGCAGCGCCGCTGCCCTTCGAGGCTACACCTTC	CSAAALRGYTF
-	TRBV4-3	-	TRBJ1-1	TGCGCCAGCACCGTAGACAGGCGGGAACCTGAAGCTTTCTTT	CASTVDRREPEAFF
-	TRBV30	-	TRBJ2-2	TGTGCCTGGAGTAATTCGGGGTCGGGCGGGGAGCTGTTTTTT	CAWSNSGSGGELFF
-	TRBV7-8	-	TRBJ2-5	TGTGCCAGCAGCTTAGAGCCCCGGGACATAATGTACCAAGAGACCCAGTACTTC	CASSLEPRDIMYQETQYF
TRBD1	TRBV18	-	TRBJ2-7	TGTGCCAGCTCACCCCGGGACAGGGATTACGAGCAGTACTTC	CASSPRDRDYEQYF
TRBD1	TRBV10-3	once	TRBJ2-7	TGTGCCATCAGGATGACAGGGCCCAGCTCCTACGAGCAGTACTTC	CAIRMTGPSSYEQYF
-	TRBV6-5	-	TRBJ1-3	TGTGCCAGTCGCAGGACAGCCTACTCTGGAAACACCATATATTTT	CASRRTAYSGNTIYF
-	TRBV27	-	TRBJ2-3	TGTGCCAGCAGTCTCGACGATCCCACAGATACGCAGTATTTT	CASSLDDPTDTQYF
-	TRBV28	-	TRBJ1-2	TGTGCCAGCAGTTTATGGGGGTCGGGGGAGATATACACCTTC	CASSLWGSGEIYTF
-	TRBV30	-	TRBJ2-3	TGTGCCTGGAGTGTGGGGTTCACAGATACGCAGTATTTT	CAWSVGFTDTQYF
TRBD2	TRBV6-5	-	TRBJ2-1	TGTGCCAGCAGTTCCCTAGCGGAACACAATGAGCAGTTCTTC	CASSSLAEHNEQFF
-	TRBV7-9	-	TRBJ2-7	TGTGCCAGCAGCTTAGGACAGGTCGAGCAGTACTTC	CASSLGQVEQYF
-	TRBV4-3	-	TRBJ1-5	TGCGCCAGCAGCCAAGATATTGAGCAGCCCCAGCATTTT	CASSQDIEQPQHF
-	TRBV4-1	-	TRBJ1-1	TGCGCCAGCACAAAAGGGGCTACTGAAGCTTTCTTT	CASTKGATEAFF
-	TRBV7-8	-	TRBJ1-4	TGTGCCAGCAGCTTGTTTACAGGGAGGAGGGCAACTAATGAAAAACTGTTTTTT	CASSLFTGRRATNEKLFF
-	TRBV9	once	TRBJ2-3	TGTGCCAGCAGCGTAAAGCCACTCCCCGATACGCAGTATTTT	CASSVKPLPDTQYF
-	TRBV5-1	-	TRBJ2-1	TGCGCCAGCAGCCTGGACAACTACTACAATGAGCAGTTCTTC	CASSLDNYYNEQFF
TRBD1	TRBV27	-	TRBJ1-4	TGTGCCAGCACCCGGACAGGGGCTAATGAAAAACTGTTTTTT	CASTRTGANEKLFF
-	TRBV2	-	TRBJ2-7	TGTGCCAGCACTGGACCCAACTCCCCTCACGAGCAGTACTTC	CASTGPNSPHEQYF
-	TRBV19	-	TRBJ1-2	TGTGCCAGTAGTATCGACTCCGAGGGGGCTAACTATGGCTACACCTTC	CASSIDSEGANYGYTF
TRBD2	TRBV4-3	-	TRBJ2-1	TGCGCCAGCAGTCCAAACCGATGGGAGGGCCTTTACAATGAGCAGTTCTTC	CASSPNRWEGLYNEQFF
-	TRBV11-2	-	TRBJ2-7	TGTGCCAGCAGCTCCCTATCAATTAGCTCCTACGAGCAGTACTTC	CASSSLSISSYEQYF
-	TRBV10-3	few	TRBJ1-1	TGTGCCATCAGTGATGTGGGGGCGAACACTGAAGCTTTCTTT	CAISDVGANTEAFF
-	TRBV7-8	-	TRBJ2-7	TGTGCCAGCAGCCAGACAGGAGAGCAGTACTTC	CASSQTGEQYF
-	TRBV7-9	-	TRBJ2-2	TGTGCCAGCAGCTTCGGGGTAACGAACACCGGGGAGCTGTTTTTT	CASSFGVTNTGELFF
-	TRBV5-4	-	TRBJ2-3	TGTGCCAGCAGCCCCGGCACGGATACGCAGTATTTT	CASSPGTDTQYF
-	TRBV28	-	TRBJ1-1	TGTGCCAGCAGTTTTAGTCAGGGAGGTTTCACTGAAGCTTTCTTT	CASSFSQGGFTEAFF
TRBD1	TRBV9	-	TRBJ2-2	TGTGCCAGCAGCATGACAGGGGGCGACACCGGGGAGCTGTTTTTT	CASSMTGGDTGELFF
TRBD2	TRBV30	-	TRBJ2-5	TGTGCCTGGACGCTAGTGGGACTAGGTGGAGAGACCCAGTACTTC	CAWTLVGLGGETQYF
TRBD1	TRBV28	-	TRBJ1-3	TGTGCCAGCAGTTCAGACAGGGAAGACTCTGGAAACACCATATATTTT	CASSSDREDSGNTIYF
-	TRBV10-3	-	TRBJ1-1	TGTGCCATCAGTGAGCTTGGGGGTCGCACTGAAGCTTTCTTT	CAISELGGRTEAFF
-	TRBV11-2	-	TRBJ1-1	TGTGCCAGCAGCTTTGGGACGGCGAACACTGAAGCTTTCTTT	CASSFGTANTEAFF
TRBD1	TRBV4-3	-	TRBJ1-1	TGCGCCAGCAGCCAAGATTTAGGGGGCGCATGGAACACTGAAGCTTTCTTT	CASSQDLGGAWNTEAFF
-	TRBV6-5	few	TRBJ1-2	TGTGCCAGCAGGCCCGCGGGGCCCAACTATGGCTACACCTTC	CASRPAGPNYGYTF
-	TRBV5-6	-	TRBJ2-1	TGTGCCAGCAGCTACGGGACGGGGAATGAGCAGTTCTTC	CASSYGTGNEQFF
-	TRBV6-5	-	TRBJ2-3	TGTGCCACCGGAACGGGGGCAGCTGCTACAGATACGCAGTATTTT	CATGTGAAATDTQYF
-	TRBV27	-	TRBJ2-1	TGTGCCAGCAGTTCCGCCGCTGGTGGCGTGCAGTTCTTC	CASSSAAGGVQFF
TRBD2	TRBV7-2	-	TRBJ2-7	TGTGCCAGCAGCTCGCCCGAACTAGCGTACGAGCAGTACTTC	CASSSPELAYEQYF
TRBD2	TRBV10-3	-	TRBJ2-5	TGTGCCATCAGTGAATGGAGCGGGGGCGACCAAGAGACCCAGTACTTC	CAISEWSGGDQETQYF
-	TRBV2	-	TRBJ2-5	TGTGCCAGCAGTGAAAGGGACCGAGGGAAGGAAGAGACCCAGTACTTC	CASSERDRGKEETQYF
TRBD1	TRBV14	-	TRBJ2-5	TGTGCCAGCAGCCAAGATCGACGGGACAGGGGAGAGACCCAGTACTTC	CASSQDRRDRGETQYF
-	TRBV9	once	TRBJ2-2	TGTGCCAGCAGCGCACTACAGCGTCCGGGCACCGGGGAGCTGTTTTTT	CASSALQRPGTGELFF
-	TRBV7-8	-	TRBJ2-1	TGTGCCAGCAGCTTAGTTCAGGGGACTGAGCAGTTCTTC	CASSLVQGTEQFF
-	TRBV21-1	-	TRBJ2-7	TGTGCCAGCAGCAAACTGTGCCTAGCGTTGTCCTACGAGCAGTACTTC	CASSKLCLALSYEQYF
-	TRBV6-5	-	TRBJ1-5	TGTGCCAGCAGTACCGGGACGAGTAAGCCCCAGCATTTT	CASSTGTSKPQHF
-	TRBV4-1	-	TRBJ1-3	TGCGCCAGCAGCCAAGATAAGGGCTCTGGAAACACCATATATTTT	CASSQDKGSGNTIYF